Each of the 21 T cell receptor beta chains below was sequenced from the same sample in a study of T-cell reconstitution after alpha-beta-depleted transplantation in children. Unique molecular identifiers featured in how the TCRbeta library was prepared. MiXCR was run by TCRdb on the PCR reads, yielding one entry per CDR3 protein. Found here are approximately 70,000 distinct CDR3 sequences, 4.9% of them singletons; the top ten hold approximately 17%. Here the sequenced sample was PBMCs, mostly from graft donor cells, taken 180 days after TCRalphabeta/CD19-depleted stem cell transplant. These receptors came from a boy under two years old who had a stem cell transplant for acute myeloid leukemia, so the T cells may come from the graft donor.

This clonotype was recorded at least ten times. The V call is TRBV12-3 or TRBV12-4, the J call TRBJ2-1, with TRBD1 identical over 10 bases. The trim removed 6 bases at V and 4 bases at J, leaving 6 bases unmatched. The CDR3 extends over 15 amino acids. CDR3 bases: TGTGCCAGCAGGGGGACAGGGGTCAAATACAATGAGCAGTTCTTC. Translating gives CASRGTGVKYNEQFF.

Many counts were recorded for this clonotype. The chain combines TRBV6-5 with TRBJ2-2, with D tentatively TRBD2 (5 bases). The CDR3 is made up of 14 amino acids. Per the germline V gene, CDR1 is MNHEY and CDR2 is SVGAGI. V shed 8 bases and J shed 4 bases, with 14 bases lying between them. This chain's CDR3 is CASGGTVITGELFF. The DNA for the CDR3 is TGTGCCAGCGGAGGTACAGTGATCACCGGGGAGCTGTTTTTT.

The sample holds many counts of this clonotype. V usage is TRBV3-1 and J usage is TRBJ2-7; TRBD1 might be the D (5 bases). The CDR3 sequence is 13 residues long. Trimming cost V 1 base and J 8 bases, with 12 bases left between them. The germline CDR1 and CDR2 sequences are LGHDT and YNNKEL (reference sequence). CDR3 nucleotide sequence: TGTGCCAGCAGCCAAGTATTAGGGGCAAAGCAGTACGTC. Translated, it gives CASSQVLGAKQYV.

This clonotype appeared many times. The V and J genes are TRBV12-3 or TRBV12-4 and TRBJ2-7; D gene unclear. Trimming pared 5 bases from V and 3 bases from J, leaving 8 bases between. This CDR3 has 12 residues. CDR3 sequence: CASSDPGYEQYF. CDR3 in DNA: TGTGCCAGCAGTGATCCGGGCTACGAGCAGTACTTC.

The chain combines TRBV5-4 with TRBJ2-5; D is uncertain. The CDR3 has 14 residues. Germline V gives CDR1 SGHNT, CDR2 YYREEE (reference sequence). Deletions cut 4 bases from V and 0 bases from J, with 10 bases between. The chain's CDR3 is CASSPLGDQETQYF. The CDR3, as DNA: TGTGCCAGCAGCCCCCTAGGAGACCAAGAGACCCAGTACTTC.

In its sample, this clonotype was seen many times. In DNA form, the CDR3 reads TGCGCCAGCAGCCAAGAATCGCGGGGGCCTAAAAACATTCAGTACTTC. This codes for CASSQESRGPKNIQYF. This chain connects TRBV4-3 to TRBJ2-4; a weak D match, TRBD2 (7 bases). CDR3 length: 16 residues. Germline loops: CDR1 LGHNA, CDR2 YSLEER. V dropped 0 bases and J dropped 4 bases, with 13 bases sitting between them.

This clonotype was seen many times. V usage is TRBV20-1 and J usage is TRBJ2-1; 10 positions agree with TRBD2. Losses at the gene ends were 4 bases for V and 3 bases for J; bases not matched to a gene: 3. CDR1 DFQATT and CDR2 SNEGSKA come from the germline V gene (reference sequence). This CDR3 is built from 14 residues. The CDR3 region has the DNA TGCAGTGCTACAAGCGGGGGGGTCTACAATGAGCAGTTCTTC. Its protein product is CSATSGGVYNEQFF.

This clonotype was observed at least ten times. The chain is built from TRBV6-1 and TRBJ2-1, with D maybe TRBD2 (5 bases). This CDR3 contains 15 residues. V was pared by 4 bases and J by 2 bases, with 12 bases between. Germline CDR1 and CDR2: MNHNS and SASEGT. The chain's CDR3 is CASSVASRPYNEQFF. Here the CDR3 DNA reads TGTGCCAGCAGTGTGGCTAGCCGCCCCTACAATGAGCAGTTCTTC.

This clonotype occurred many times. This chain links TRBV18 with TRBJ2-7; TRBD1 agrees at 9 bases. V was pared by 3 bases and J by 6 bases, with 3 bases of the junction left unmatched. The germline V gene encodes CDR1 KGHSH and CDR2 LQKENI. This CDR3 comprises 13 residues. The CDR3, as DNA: TGTGCCAGCTCACCCCAGACAGGGGGCGAGCAGTACTTC. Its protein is CASSPQTGGEQYF. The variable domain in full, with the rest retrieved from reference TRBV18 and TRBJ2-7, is NAGVMQNPRHLVRRRGQEARLRCSPMKGHSHVYWYRQLPEEGLKFMVYLQKENIIDESGMPKERFSAEFPKEGPSILRIQQVVRGDSAAYFCASSPQTGGEQYFGPGTRLTVT.

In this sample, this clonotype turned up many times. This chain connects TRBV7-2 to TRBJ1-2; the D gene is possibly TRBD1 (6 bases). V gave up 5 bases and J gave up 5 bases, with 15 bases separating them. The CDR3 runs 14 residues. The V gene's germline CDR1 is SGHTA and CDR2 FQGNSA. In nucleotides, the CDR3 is TGTGCCAGCAGCCGTCCGACAGGAGCATATGGCTACACCTTC. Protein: CASSRPTGAYGYTF.

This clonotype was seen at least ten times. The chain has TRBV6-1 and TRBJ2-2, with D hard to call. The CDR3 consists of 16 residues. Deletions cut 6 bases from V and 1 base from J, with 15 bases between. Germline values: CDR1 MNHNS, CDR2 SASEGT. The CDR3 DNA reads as TGTGCCAGCAGCCTCGTGGGCGGTCAGAACACCGGGGAGCTGTTTTTT. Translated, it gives CASSLVGGQNTGELFF.

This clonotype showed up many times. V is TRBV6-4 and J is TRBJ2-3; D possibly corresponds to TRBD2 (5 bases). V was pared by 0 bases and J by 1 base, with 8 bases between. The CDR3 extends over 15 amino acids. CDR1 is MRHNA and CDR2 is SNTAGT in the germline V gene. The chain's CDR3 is CASSDSVRGTDTQYF. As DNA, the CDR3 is TGTGCCAGCAGTGACTCTGTGCGGGGCACAGATACGCAGTATTTT.

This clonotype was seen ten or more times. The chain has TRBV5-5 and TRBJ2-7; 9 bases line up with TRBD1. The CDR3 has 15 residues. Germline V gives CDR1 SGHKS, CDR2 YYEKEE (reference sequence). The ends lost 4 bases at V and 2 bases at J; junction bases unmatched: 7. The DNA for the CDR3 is TGTGCCAGCAGCCGCACAGGGGGCTCTACCTACGAGCAGTACGTC. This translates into CASSRTGGSTYEQYV.

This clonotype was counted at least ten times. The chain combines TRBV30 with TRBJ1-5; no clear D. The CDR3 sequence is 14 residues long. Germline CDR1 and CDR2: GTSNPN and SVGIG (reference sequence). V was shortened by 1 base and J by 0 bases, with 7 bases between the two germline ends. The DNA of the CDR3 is TGTGCCTGGAGTGCAATTTATAGCAATCAGCCCCAGCATTTT. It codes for CAWSAIYSNQPQHF.

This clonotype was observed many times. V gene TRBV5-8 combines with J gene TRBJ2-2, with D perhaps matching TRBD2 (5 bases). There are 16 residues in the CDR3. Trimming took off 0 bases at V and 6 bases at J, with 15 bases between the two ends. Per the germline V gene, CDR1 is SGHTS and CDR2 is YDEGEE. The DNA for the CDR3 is TGTGCCAGCAGCTTGGCCAGTCTAGCTAAGGCCGGGGAGCTGTTTTTT. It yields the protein CASSLASLAKAGELFF.

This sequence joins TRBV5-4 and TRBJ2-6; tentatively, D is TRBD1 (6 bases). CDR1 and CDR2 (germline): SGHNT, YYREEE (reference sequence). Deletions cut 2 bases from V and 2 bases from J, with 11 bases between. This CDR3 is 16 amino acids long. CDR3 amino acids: CASSFRTVAGANVLTF. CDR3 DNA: TGTGCCAGCAGCTTTCGGACAGTTGCTGGGGCCAACGTCCTGACTTTC. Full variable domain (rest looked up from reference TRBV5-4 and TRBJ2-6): ETGVTQSPTHLIKTRGQQVTLRCSSQSGHNTVSWYQQALGQGPQFIFQYYREEENGRGNFPPRFSGLQFPNYSSELNVNALELDDSALYLCASSFRTVAGANVLTFGAGSRLTVL.

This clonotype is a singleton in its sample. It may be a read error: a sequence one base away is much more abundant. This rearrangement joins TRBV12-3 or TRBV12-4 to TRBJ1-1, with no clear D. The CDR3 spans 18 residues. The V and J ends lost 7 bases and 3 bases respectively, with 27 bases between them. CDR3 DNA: TGTGCCAGCACCCCGGTCGTGGGCAGAAAAAGCGACTACACTGAAGCTTTCTTT. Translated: CASTPVVGRKSDYTEAFF.

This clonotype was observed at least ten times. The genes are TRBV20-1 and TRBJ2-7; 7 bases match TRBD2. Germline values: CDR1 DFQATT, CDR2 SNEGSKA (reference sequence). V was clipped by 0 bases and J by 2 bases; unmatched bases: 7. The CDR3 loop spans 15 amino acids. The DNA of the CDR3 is TGCAGTGCTAGAGATGGAGGGAGGGCCACCTACGAGCAGTACGTC. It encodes CSARDGGRATYEQYV.

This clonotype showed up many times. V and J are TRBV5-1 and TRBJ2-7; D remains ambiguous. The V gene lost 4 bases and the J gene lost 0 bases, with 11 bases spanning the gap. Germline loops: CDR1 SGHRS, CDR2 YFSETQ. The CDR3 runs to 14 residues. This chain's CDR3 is CASSLSWGSYEQYV. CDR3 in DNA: TGCGCCAGCAGCCTTTCGTGGGGCTCCTACGAGCAGTACGTC.

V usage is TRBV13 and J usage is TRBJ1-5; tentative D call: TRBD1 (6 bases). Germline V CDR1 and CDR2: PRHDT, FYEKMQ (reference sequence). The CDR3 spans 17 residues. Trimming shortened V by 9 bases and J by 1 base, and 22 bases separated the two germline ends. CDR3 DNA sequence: TGTGCCAGGGGCCCCCGGCTCAGGGGTAGAAGCAATCAGCCCCAGCATTTT. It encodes CARGPRLRGRSNQPQHF.

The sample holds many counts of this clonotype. The CDR3 loop reads CASKDLDRGLYGYTF. DNA of the CDR3: TGTGCCAGTAAGGATTTAGACAGGGGGCTTTATGGCTACACCTTC. The chain employs TRBV19 and TRBJ1-2; 10 bases map to TRBD1. This CDR3 comprises 15 residues. Germline loops: CDR1 LNHDA, CDR2 SQIVND (reference sequence). J lost 5 bases, V lost 7 bases, and 10 bases had no gene match.